Presented here are 22 T cell receptor beta chains from one specimen sequenced in a study of blood T cell repertoires in COVID-19. Some clones are missing from TCRdb's copy, which holds only in-frame ones; the method was immunoSEQ multiplex PCR. The sample gives 150,000 to 200,000 clones, about 93% of which show up once; approximately 0.56% is in the top ten. Input material: peripheral blood. All receptors derive from a man in his forties or fifties with acute or convalescent COVID-19.

The chain links TRBV2 to TRBJ2-2; no definite D call. Germline V CDR1 and CDR2: SNHLY, FYNNEI. Trimming cost V 4 bases and J 0 bases, with 9 bases left between them. The CDR3 loop spans 15 amino acids. In DNA, the CDR3 is TGTGCCAGCAGTGCCGGCGGAGCGAACACCGGGGAGCTGTTTTTT. This translates into CASSAGGANTGELFF. Full variable domain (outside the CDR3, taken from reference TRBV2 and TRBJ2-2): EPEVTQTPSHQVTQMGQEVILRCVPISNHLYFYWYRQILGQKVEFLVSFYNNEISEKSEIFDDQFSVERPDGSNFTLKIRSTKLEDSAMYFCASSAGGANTGELFFGEGSRLTVL.

This chain uses TRBV27 with TRBJ2-3; TRBD2 agrees at 11 bases. After removal of 2 bases from V and 6 bases from J, the junction contained 10 bases not matched to a gene. The germline gives CDR1 MNHEY, CDR2 SMNVEV (reference sequence). The length of the CDR3 is 17 residues. The CDR3 sequence is CASSLEPGLAAPDTQYF. CDR3 nucleotide sequence: TGTGCCAGCAGTTTAGAGCCGGGACTAGCGGCCCCTGATACGCAGTATTTT.

The rearrangement links TRBV24-1 to TRBJ2-1, with unresolved D. CDR3 length: 15 residues. V was cut by 2 bases and J by 3 bases, with 10 bases left in between. Germline values: CDR1 KGHDR, CDR2 SFDVKD. CDR3 residues: CATSDWSAGYNEQFF. The CDR3 coding sequence is TGTGCCACCAGTGATTGGTCCGCCGGCTACAATGAGCAGTTCTTC.

The J gene is TRBJ1-2, the V gene TRBV7-8, with TRBD1 as a possible D gene (6 bases). Germline CDR1 and CDR2: SGHVS and FQNEAQ. The CDR3 is 14 amino acids. V was shortened by 3 bases and J by 7 bases, with 15 bases between the two germline ends. DNA for the CDR3: TGTGCCAGCAGCTTCATATCAGGGGCGGCTGGCTACACCTTC. Protein product: CASSFISGAAGYTF.

This clone was recorded only once. This chain joins TRBV3-1 (or the pseudogene TRBV3-2) and TRBJ2-7; tentative D call: TRBD2 (6 bases). The CDR3 loop spans 15 amino acids. Germline V gives CDR1 LGHDT, CDR2 YNNKEL (reference sequence). V lost 0 bases, J lost 6 bases, and 15 bases lay in between. The CDR3 here is CASSQELGGRSEQYF. The CDR3 DNA follows: TGTGCCAGCAGCCAAGAACTTGGGGGGAGGTCCGAGCAGTACTTC.

This chain uses TRBV3-1 (or the pseudogene TRBV3-2) with TRBJ2-4; no definite D call. Trimming cost V 0 bases and J 7 bases, with 13 bases left between them. Germline V lookup: CDR1 LGHDT, CDR2 YNNKEL (reference sequence). This CDR3 spans 15 amino acids. CDR3 protein: CASSQESFAGNIQYF. The CDR3 DNA follows: TGTGCCAGCAGCCAAGAGAGTTTCGCAGGTAACATTCAGTACTTC.

This clone was counted once. The chain is built from TRBV7-8 and TRBJ1-5, with D uncertain. This CDR3 is 14 amino acids long. The V and J ends lost 3 bases and 0 bases respectively, with 6 bases between them. The germline CDR1 and CDR2 sequences are SGHVS and FQNEAQ. CDR3 DNA: TGTGCCAGCAGCTTTTCCATTAGCAATCAGCCCCAGCATTTT. Its translation: CASSFSISNQPQHF.

The V and J genes are TRBV6-6 and TRBJ1-1; D is unclear. V was pared by 5 bases and J by 10 bases, with 11 bases between. The germline V gene encodes CDR1 MNHNY and CDR2 SVGAGI (reference sequence). The CDR3 has 11 amino acids. Written as DNA, the CDR3 is TGTGCCAGCAGTCCGTTTCTTAGAGCTTTCTTT. Residues: CASSPFLRAFF.

The V and J genes are TRBV14 and TRBJ2-7; D possibly corresponds to TRBD1 (6 bases). Trimming pared 2 bases from V and 3 bases from J, leaving 17 bases between. Germline CDR1 SGHDN, CDR2 FVKESK. The CDR3 length is 16 residues. In DNA form, the CDR3 reads TGTGCCAGCAGCCAAATGGACAGCCCCCGGTTCTACGAGCAGTACTTC. Its translation is CASSQMDSPRFYEQYF.

The CDR3 loop is CASSQGDFQETQYF. In DNA form, the CDR3 reads TGTGCCAGCAGTCAAGGGGACTTTCAAGAGACCCAGTACTTC. The chain joins TRBV27 to TRBJ2-5; the D gene is possibly TRBD2 (6 bases). Germline CDR1 MNHEY, CDR2 SMNVEV (reference sequence). The CDR3 spans 14 residues. V lost 5 bases to trimming and J lost 2 bases, with 12 bases between them.

The chain recombines TRBV21-1 with TRBJ1-2; the D segment call TRBD1 is taken from the table without a DNA check. TRBV21-1 counts as a pseudogene. The CDR3 consists of 13 residues. This CDR3 reads CASSSRGTDGYTF. Written as DNA, the CDR3 is TGTGCCAGCAGCTCCCGGGGGACAGATGGCTACACCTTC.

V usage is TRBV3-1 (or the pseudogene TRBV3-2) and J usage is TRBJ2-1, with D possibly TRBD2 on 5 matching bases. Germline loops: CDR1 LGHDT, CDR2 YNNKEL (reference sequence). V lost 3 bases, J lost 10 bases, and 13 bases lay in between. The CDR3 spans 13 residues. The CDR3 spells CASSQNLEGEQFF. Written as DNA, the CDR3 is TGTGCCAGCAGCCAGAACCTCGAGGGCGAGCAGTTCTTC.

The rearrangement uses TRBV5-4 and TRBJ2-7, with 7 nucleotides matching TRBD2. The CDR3 has 17 residues. The germline V gene encodes CDR1 SGHNT and CDR2 YYREEE (reference sequence). Trimming removed 0 bases from V and 2 bases from J; junction bases left unmatched: 11. This chain's CDR3 is CASSLAKGLTAPYEQYF. The CDR3 nucleotides are TGTGCCAGCAGCTTGGCCAAGGGACTAACTGCCCCCTACGAGCAGTACTTC.

The chain links TRBV4-1 to TRBJ1-2; tentative D call: TRBD1 (6 bases). The CDR3 length is 14 residues. Germline CDR1 is MGHRA and CDR2 is YSYEKL. The ends were cut back, 2 bases at V and 2 bases at J, with 9 bases in the middle. The CDR3 sequence is CASSQRTVNYGYTF. The CDR3, as DNA: TGCGCCAGCAGCCAACGGACAGTAAACTATGGCTACACCTTC.

The rearrangement links TRBV29-1 to TRBJ1-4, with unresolved D. Trimming took 3 bases from V and 3 from J, leaving 8 bases between them. The length of the CDR3 is 13 residues. Germline assignment: CDR1 SQVTM and CDR2 ANQGSEA. The CDR3 region is CSVEEGSNEKLFF. The DNA of the CDR3 is TGCAGCGTTGAGGAGGGATCTAATGAAAAACTGTTTTTT.

The chain joins TRBV21-1 to TRBJ2-4; the table's D call TRBD2 went unverified against the DNA. TRBV21-1 is recorded as a pseudogene. This CDR3 is built from 18 residues. The CDR3 sequence: CASSKASVGGEAKNIQYF. The CDR3 DNA reads TGTGCCAGCAGCAAAGCGAGCGTGGGAGGGGAGGCCAAAAACATTCAGTACTTC.

The chain carries TRBV28 and TRBJ1-4; 9 nucleotides agree with TRBD1. V lost 7 bases, J lost 8 bases, and 5 bases stayed unmatched. Per germline, CDR1 MDHEN and CDR2 SYDVKM. This CDR3 is built from 13 residues. The DNA of the CDR3 is TGTGCCAGCATGTATGGGACAGGGGAAAAACTGTTTTTT. Translating gives CASMYGTGEKLFF.

In this sample, this clone turned up a few times. The chain links TRBV7-3 to TRBJ1-6; D gene uncertain. Germline V gene data show CDR1 as SGHTA and CDR2 as FQGTGA. V was cut by 0 bases and J by 7 bases, with 10 bases left in between. The CDR3 runs to 15 residues. The chain's CDR3 is CASSLTGRSNSPLHF. CDR3 nucleotide sequence: TGTGCCAGCAGCTTAACAGGGAGGTCAAATTCACCCCTCCACTTT.

In this sample, this clone turned up a few times. The CDR3 reads CASSQEGQGAQPQHF. CDR3 sequence (DNA): TGTGCCAGCAGCCAAGAGGGACAGGGGGCTCAGCCCCAGCATTTT. This chain joins TRBV4-2 and TRBJ1-5, with 12 positions matching TRBD1. Germline CDR1 reads LGHNA; CDR2 reads YNFKEQ. V lost 0 bases, J lost 6 bases, and 0 bases stayed unmatched. The CDR3 runs 15 residues.

This clone appeared many times. The CDR3 DNA reads as TGTGCCAGCAGCCAGGGCCCCACCGGGGAGCTGTTTTTT. It is translated as CASSQGPTGELFF. The chain joins TRBV11-2 to TRBJ2-2; weak D call: TRBD1 (5 bases). The CDR3 runs to 13 residues. Germline values: CDR1 SGHAT, CDR2 FQNNGV. Trimming took off 5 bases at V and 4 bases at J, with 8 bases between the two ends.

This clone has only a few counts. The chain is built from TRBV24-1 and TRBJ2-1, with D possibly being TRBD1 (5 bases). The CDR3 loop spans 17 amino acids. CDR1 and CDR2 from the germline V gene are KGHDR and SFDVKD. Trimming removed 3 bases at V and 0 bases at J, with 14 bases between. In DNA form, the CDR3 reads TGTGCCACCAGTGATGCACTACAGGAGTACTCCTACAATGAGCAGTTCTTC. Amino acid sequence: CATSDALQEYSYNEQFF.

The chain has TRBV19 and TRBJ1-1, with D perhaps matching TRBD1 (5 bases). CDR3 size: 14 residues. V gave up 1 base and J gave up 1 base, with 7 bases separating them. Germline values: CDR1 LNHDA, CDR2 SQIVND (reference sequence). The CDR3: CASSIGGPNTEAFF. In nucleotides, the CDR3 is TGTGCCAGTAGTATAGGGGGCCCGAACACTGAAGCTTTCTTT. The full variable domain, completed using reference TRBV19 and TRBJ1-1, is DGGITQSPKYLFRKEGQNVTLSCEQNLNHDAMYWYRQDPGQGLRLIYYSQIVNDFQKGDIAEGYSVSREKKESFPLTVTSAQKNPTAFYLCASSIGGPNTEAFFGQGTRLTVV.